A selection of T cell receptor beta chains follows, all from one sample in a study of blood T cells in healthy people across ages. One entry per CDR3 protein results from TCRdb running MiXCR on the 5' RACE reads. The table records around 780,000 distinct CDR3 sequences, roughly 25% of them present only once. This sample also appeared in a second study, on T cells of mothers and their children.

The sample comprised blood. The source is a boy under 18 in good health. Each CDR3 is given with its conserved first and last residue. The order of the fields is D gene, J gene, V gene, clone size, CDR3 protein, CDR3 DNA. A D gene is named only where the DNA matches it firmly. Clone size is shown for a subset of rows, as once, few, many or a class of expanded clone.

NA | TRBJ2-3 | TRBV9 | NA | CASSPRGRTSPTDTQYF | TGTGCCAGCAGCCCCAGGGGGAGGACTAGCCCCACAGATACGCAGTATTTT
NA | TRBJ2-7 | TRBV30 | NA | CASDRYHEQYF | TGTGCCTCGGACAGATACCACGAGCAGTACTTC
NA | TRBJ2-4 | TRBV28 | NA | CASSRQGSVAKNIQYF | TGTGCCAGCAGTAGGCAGGGATCAGTAGCCAAAAACATTCAGTACTTC
NA | TRBJ2-6 | TRBV5-1 | NA | CASSSLSSSGANVLTF | TGCGCCAGCAGCTCCCTATCGAGCTCTGGGGCCAACGTCCTGACTTTC
NA | TRBJ2-5 | TRBV5-4 | NA | CASSPMGSTETQYF | TGTGCCAGCAGCCCCATGGGCAGCACCGAGACCCAGTACTTC
NA | TRBJ2-1 | TRBV6-5 | few | CASNGAGNSGDEQFF | TGTGCCAGCAACGGGGCGGGGAACTCGGGGGATGAGCAGTTCTTC
NA | TRBJ1-1 | TRBV5-1 | few | CASSLARGPKWDTEAFF | TGCGCCAGCAGCTTAGCCCGAGGCCCCAAATGGGACACTGAAGCTTTCTTT
TRBD1 | TRBJ2-3 | TRBV11-2 | NA | CASSQNRGRDTQYF | TGTGCCAGCAGCCAAAACAGGGGGCGGGATACGCAGTATTTT
NA | TRBJ1-1 | TRBV12-3/TRBV12-4 | NA | CASRLDSLAAWNTEAFF | TGTGCCAGCAGACTCGACAGCCTAGCAGCGTGGAACACTGAAGCTTTCTTT
TRBD1 | TRBJ2-5 | TRBV2 | NA | CASSEVVGQGAGEAQYF | TGTGCCAGCAGTGAAGTTGTGGGACAGGGGGCTGGGGAGGCCCAGTACTTC
NA | TRBJ2-7 | TRBV29-1 | NA | CSVEIGLAYEQYF | TGCAGCGTTGAGATAGGGTTGGCCTACGAGCAGTACTTC
TRBD2 | TRBJ2-1 | TRBV24-1 | NA | CATRSGGLANSNEQFF | TGTGCCACCAGAAGCGGGGGACTAGCGAATTCCAATGAGCAGTTCTTC
NA | TRBJ2-2 | TRBV12-3/TRBV12-4 | few | CASSPTRKELFF | TGTGCCAGCAGCCCGACACGGAAGGAGCTGTTTTTT
NA | TRBJ1-2 | TRBV4-1 | NA | CASSQPPGHREPSYGYTF | TGCGCCAGCAGCCAACCCCCGGGACACAGGGAACCCTCCTATGGCTACACCTTC
TRBD1 | TRBJ2-1 | TRBV7-3 | few | CASRAGTGSSNEQFF | TGTGCCAGCAGGGCCGGGACAGGGTCCAGCAATGAGCAGTTCTTC
NA | TRBJ2-3 | TRBV12-3/TRBV12-4 | NA | CASSFDADTQYF | TGTGCCAGCAGTTTTGACGCAGATACGCAGTATTTT
TRBD1 | TRBJ2-7 | TRBV12-3/TRBV12-4 | NA | CASSLYRRGRYEQYF | TGTGCCAGCAGTTTATATCGCAGGGGGCGGTACGAGCAGTACTTC
TRBD1 | TRBJ1-5 | TRBV6-1 | few | CASSGTGFQPQHF | TGTGCCAGCAGTGGGACAGGGTTCCAGCCCCAGCATTTT
NA | TRBJ2-1 | TRBV6-1 | NA | CASSTGRTNNEQFF | TGTGCCAGCAGTACAGGTCGCACCAACAATGAGCAGTTCTTC
NA | TRBJ1-4 | TRBV28 | NA | CASSPPGVRDEKLFF | TGTGCCAGCAGTCCTCCTGGGGTCCGTGACGAAAAACTGTTTTTT
NA | TRBJ2-5 | TRBV7-6 | NA | CAGSLGPLGETQYF | TGTGCCGGCAGCTTAGGACCATTGGGGGAGACCCAGTACTTC
NA | TRBJ2-5 | TRBV12-3/TRBV12-4 | few | CASSIQGPGETQYF | TGTGCCAGCAGTATACAGGGTCCCGGGGAGACCCAGTACTTC
NA | TRBJ2-1 | TRBV7-2 | NA | CASSLRIEQFF | TGTGCCAGCAGCTTAAGGATTGAGCAGTTCTTC
TRBD2 | TRBJ2-4 | TRBV6-5 | few | CASKLGAGGKGIQYF | TGTGCCAGCAAACTGGGGGCGGGGGGCAAGGGCATTCAGTACTTC
NA | TRBJ1-2 | TRBV7-9 | NA | CASSFRGEGYTF | TGTGCCAGCAGTTTCCGGGGGGAAGGCTACACCTTC
NA | TRBJ2-5 | TRBV5-1 | many | CASTDELTQYF | TGCGCCAGCACCGACGAATTGACCCAGTACTTC
TRBD1 | TRBJ2-5 | TRBV28 | NA | CASSLSSGGWETQYF | TGTGCCAGCAGTTTATCCTCAGGGGGCTGGGAGACCCAGTACTTC